This T cell receptor beta chain stems from a study of early T cells in non-severe SARS-CoV-2 infection. The wider study: Unpaired chains resulted from sequencing bulk RNA of unsorted whole blood.

Attachment of unique molecular identifiers was made to individual cDNA molecules. TCRdb redid the calling of the 5' RACE reads with MiXCR, one entry per CDR3 protein. The sample lists about 35,000 distinct CDR3 sequences; around 5% were seen once. Worth noting for this clonotype: The antigen is not known.

Study findings and constraints: Matching against VDJdb likely underestimated virus-specific expansions, favoring anti-spike CD8.

Sequenced input: whole blood. The source of this sequence is an adult who was a healthcare worker with PCR-confirmed SARS-CoV-2 infection or an uninfected control (not recorded which).

The CDR3 protein is CASSPPFGAEETQYF. CDR3 in DNA: TGTGCCAGCAGCCCACCTTTCGGGGCAGAAGAGACCCAGTACTTC. The rearrangement links TRBV21-1 to TRBJ2-5; whether TRBD1, the table's D call, matches the DNA was not checked. TRBV21-1 is designated a pseudogene. The CDR3 runs to 15 residues.